The clone carrying this T cell receptor beta chain was counted between two and nine times. The germline V and J ends were trimmed by 0 bases and 8 bases, with 14 bases remaining between them. The CDR3 length is 14 residues. Germline assignment: CDR1 SGHRS and CDR2 YFSETQ. Clones were read by immunoSEQ multiplex PCR, and TCRdb kept only the in-frame ones, dropping some. The data show roughly 250,000 clones, about 90% seen once. The sample is drawn from a study of blood T cell repertoires in COVID-19. The sequencing sample was made of PBMCs or T cells enriched from blood (not recorded which). V is TRBV5-1 and J is TRBJ1-1; no firm D call. This sequence originates from a woman under 40 with acute COVID-19. CDR3 bases: TGCGCCAGCAGCTTGGCCGTTGAGGGCAGAGAAGCTTTCTTT. Amino acids: CASSLAVEGREAFF.